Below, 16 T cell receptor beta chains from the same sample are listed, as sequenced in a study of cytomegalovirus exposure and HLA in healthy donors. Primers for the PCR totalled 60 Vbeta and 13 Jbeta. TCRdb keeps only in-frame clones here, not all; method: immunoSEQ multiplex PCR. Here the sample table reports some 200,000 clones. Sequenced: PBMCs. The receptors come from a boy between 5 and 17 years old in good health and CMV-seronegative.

CDR3 residues: CASSLQPTSSYEQYF. In nucleotides, the CDR3 is TGCGCCAGCAGCTTGCAGCCAACTAGCTCCTACGAGCAGTACTTC. The J gene is TRBJ2-7, the V gene TRBV5-1; D possibly corresponds to TRBD2 (5 bases). The ends were cut back, 1 base at V and 0 bases at J, with 11 bases in the middle. This CDR3 has 15 residues. In germline, CDR1 is SGHRS, CDR2 YFSETQ.

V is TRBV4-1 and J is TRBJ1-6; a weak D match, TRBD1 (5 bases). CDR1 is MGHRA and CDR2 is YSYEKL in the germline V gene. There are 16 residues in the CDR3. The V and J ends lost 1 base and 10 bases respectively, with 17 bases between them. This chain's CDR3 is CASSQVDVTVISPLHF. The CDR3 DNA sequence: TGCGCCAGCAGCCAAGTTGATGTGACAGTCATCTCACCCCTCCACTTT.

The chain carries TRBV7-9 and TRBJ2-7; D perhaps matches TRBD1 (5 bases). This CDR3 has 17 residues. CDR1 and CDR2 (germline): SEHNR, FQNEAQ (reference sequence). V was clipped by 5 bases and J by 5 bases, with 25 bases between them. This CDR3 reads CASSTFDPTVYYDEQYF. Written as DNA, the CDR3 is TGTGCCAGCAGCACGTTCGACCCGACAGTATACTACGACGAGCAGTACTTC.

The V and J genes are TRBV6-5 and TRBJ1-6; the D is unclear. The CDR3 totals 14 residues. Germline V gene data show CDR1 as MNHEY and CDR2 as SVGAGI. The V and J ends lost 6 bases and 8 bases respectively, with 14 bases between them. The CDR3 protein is CASRREVPYSPLHF. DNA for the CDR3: TGTGCCAGCAGGCGGGAGGTGCCTTATTCACCCCTCCACTTT.

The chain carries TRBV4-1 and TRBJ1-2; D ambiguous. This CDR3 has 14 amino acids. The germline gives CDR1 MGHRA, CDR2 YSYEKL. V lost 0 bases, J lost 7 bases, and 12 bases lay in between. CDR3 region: CASSQDHARGGYTF. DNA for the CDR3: TGCGCCAGCAGCCAAGATCACGCCCGGGGTGGCTACACCTTC.

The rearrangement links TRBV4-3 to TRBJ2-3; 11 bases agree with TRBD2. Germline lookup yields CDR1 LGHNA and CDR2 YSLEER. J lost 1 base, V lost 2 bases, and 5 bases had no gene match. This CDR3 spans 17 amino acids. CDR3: CASSQQPGLAGTDTQYF. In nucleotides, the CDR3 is TGCGCCAGCAGCCAACAGCCGGGACTAGCGGGCACAGATACGCAGTATTTT.

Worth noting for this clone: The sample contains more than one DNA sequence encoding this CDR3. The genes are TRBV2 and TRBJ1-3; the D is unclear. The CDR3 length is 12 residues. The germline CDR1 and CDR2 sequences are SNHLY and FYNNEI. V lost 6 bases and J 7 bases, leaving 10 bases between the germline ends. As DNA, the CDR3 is TGTGCCAGCAGAACCGGGGAGAACACCATATATTTT. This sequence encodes CASRTGENTIYF.

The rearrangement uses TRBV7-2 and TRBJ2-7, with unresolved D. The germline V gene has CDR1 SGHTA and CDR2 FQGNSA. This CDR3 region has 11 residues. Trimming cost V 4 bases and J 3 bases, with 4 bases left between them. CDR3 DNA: TGTGCCAGCAGCTCGTACTACGAGCAGTACTTC. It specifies CASSSYYEQYF. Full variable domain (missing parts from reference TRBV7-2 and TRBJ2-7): GAGVSQSPSNKVTEKGKDVELRCDPISGHTALYWYRQSLGQGLEFLIYFQGNSAPDKSGLPSDRFSAERTGGSVSTLTIQRTQQEDSAVYLCASSSYYEQYFGPGTRLTVT.

As DNA, the CDR3 is TGTGCCTGGAGTGTGGGTTGGGGAGTAGAGATTGAAGCTTTCTTT. Amino acids: CAWSVGWGVEIEAFF. The rearrangement uses TRBV30 and TRBJ1-1; D ambiguous. Per germline, CDR1 GTSNPN and CDR2 SVGIG (reference sequence). V gave up 0 bases and J gave up 7 bases, with 18 bases separating them. The CDR3 has 15 amino acids. The full variable domain, its missing parts supplied by reference TRBV30 and TRBJ1-1, is SQTIHQWPATLVQPVGSPLSLECTVEGTSNPNLYWYRQAAGRGLQLLFYSVGIGQISSEVPQNLSASRPQDRQFILSSKKLLLSDSGFYLCAWSVGWGVEIEAFFGQGTRLTVV.

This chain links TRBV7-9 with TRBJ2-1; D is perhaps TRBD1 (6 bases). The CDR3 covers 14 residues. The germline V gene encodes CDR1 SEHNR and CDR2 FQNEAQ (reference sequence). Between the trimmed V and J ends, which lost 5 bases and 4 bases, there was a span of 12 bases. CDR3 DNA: TGTGCCAGCAGCCTAAGAGGACAGTACAATGAGCAGTTCTTC. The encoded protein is CASSLRGQYNEQFF. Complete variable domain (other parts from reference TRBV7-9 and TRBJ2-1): DTGVSQNPRHKITKRGQNVTFRCDPISEHNRLYWYRQTLGQGPEFLTYFQNEAQLEKSRLLSDRFSAERPKGSFSTLEIQRTEQGDSAMYLCASSLRGQYNEQFFGPGTRLTVL.

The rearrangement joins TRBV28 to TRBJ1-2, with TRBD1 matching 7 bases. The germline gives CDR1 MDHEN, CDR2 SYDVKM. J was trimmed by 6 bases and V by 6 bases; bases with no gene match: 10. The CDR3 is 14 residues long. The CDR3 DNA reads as TGTGCCAGCAGACTACAGGGGAGTCCTAATGGCTACACCTTC. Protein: CASRLQGSPNGYTF.

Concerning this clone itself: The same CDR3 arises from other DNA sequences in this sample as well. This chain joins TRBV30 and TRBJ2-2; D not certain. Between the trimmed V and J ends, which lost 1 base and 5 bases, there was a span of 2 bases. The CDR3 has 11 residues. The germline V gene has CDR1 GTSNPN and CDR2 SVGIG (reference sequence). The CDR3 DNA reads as TGTGCCTGGAGTGCTACCGGGGAGCTGTTTTTT. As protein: CAWSATGELFF.

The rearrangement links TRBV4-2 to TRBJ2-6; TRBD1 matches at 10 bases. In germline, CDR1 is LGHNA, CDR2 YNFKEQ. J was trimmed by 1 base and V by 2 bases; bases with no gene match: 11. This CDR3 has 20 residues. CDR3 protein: CASSQLGGTGALSGANVLTF. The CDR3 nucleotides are TGTGCCAGCAGCCAACTTGGCGGGACAGGGGCTCTTTCTGGGGCCAACGTCCTGACTTTC.

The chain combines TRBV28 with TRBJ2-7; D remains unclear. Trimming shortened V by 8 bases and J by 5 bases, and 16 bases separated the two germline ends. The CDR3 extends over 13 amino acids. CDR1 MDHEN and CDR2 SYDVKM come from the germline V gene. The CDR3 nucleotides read TGTGCCAGCTCAACAGTCCCTAAGGACGAGCAGTACTTC. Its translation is CASSTVPKDEQYF.

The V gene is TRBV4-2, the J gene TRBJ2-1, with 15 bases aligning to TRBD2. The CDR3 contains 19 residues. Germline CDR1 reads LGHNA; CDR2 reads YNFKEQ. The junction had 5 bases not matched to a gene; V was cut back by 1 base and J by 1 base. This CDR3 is CASSQGRGTSGGSYNEQFF. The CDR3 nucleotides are TGTGCCAGCAGCCAAGGGCGAGGGACTAGCGGGGGGTCCTACAATGAGCAGTTCTTC.

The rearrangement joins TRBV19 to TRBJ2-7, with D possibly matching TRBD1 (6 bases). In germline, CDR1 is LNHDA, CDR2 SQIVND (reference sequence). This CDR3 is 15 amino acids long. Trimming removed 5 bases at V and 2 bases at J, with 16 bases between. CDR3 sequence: CASSWGSGQTYEQYF. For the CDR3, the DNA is TGTGCCAGTAGTTGGGGATCGGGACAAACCTACGAGCAGTACTTC.